These 18 T cell receptor beta chains were all obtained from the same sample, sequenced in a study of OX40 agonist ivuxolimab in advanced cancers. Sequencing was performed with immunoSEQ multiplex PCR; in TCRdb, only in-frame clones are kept and a portion is missing. Among about 41,000 clones listed, more than 80% were seen once. The source was CD4+ or CD8+ T cells sorted from blood, collected in a trial of the OX40 agonist ivuxolimab. Receptor source: an adult with an advanced solid tumor such as melanoma, head and neck, liver or kidney cancer.

This clone was detected a few times. V is TRBV7-8 and J is TRBJ2-2, with D possibly TRBD1 on 6 matching bases. CDR1 SGHVS and CDR2 FQNEAQ come from the germline V gene. Trimming took 5 bases from V and 7 from J, leaving 17 bases between them. This CDR3 spans 15 amino acids. The CDR3 loop reads CASSRGHTDGGELFF. The CDR3 bases are TGTGCCAGCAGCAGGGGACATACCGACGGCGGGGAGCTGTTTTTT.

The CDR3 region is CASSFGQGIEKLFF. As DNA, the CDR3 is TGTGCCAGCAGCTTCGGACAGGGTATCGAAAAACTGTTTTTT. The chain couples TRBV7-9 to TRBJ1-4, with 8 bases matching TRBD1. This CDR3 comprises 14 residues. V dropped 3 bases and J dropped 8; count of bases not matched to a gene: 5. Germline-derived CDR1 and CDR2 are SEHNR and FQNEAQ (reference sequence).

This clone was picked up one time. Sequence at one end of the junction differs from germline and may be a read error. The CDR3 sequence is CARSPPPTGPGLDLF. CDR3 DNA sequence: TGTGCCAGAAGCCCCCCACCCACAGGCCCGGGGCTCGACCTCTTT. The chain recombines TRBV5-3 with TRBJ1-1; TRBD1 might be the D (5 bases). TRBV5-3 is known as an ORF, though its function is uncertain. This CDR3 has 15 residues.

The V and J genes are TRBV30 and TRBJ2-5, with D possibly matching TRBD1 (5 bases). Germline CDR1 and CDR2: GTSNPN and SVGIG (reference sequence). Trimming left V 5 bases short and J 7 bases short, with 17 bases between. CDR3 length: 13 amino acids. Here the CDR3 DNA reads TGTGCCTGGTCGAGACAGACGGAAGGGACCCAGTACTTC. Its protein is CAWSRQTEGTQYF.

This clone turned up a few times. This chain connects TRBV5-1 to TRBJ2-3; D tentatively fits TRBD1 or TRBD2 (6 bases each). The CDR3 contains 15 residues. With 0 bases removed from V and 5 bases from J, the gap between germline ends came to 13 bases. CDR1 SGHRS and CDR2 YFSETQ come from the germline V gene. CDR3 loop: CASSLVGGRLDTQYF. CDR3 coding DNA: TGCGCCAGCAGCTTGGTTGGGGGGCGCTTAGATACGCAGTATTTT.

The genes are TRBV2 and TRBJ1-5; D remains unclear. The CDR3 extends over 13 amino acids. CDR1 is SNHLY and CDR2 is FYNNEI in the germline V gene. The ends were cut back, 4 bases at V and 6 bases at J, with 10 bases in the middle. CDR3: CASSGARAQPQHF. In DNA form, the CDR3 reads TGTGCCAGCAGTGGGGCAAGGGCTCAGCCCCAGCATTTT.

The CDR3 coding sequence is TGTGCCAGCAGGGACAGGGTGGGCTACACCTTC. Its protein product is CASRDRVGYTF. This chain links TRBV6-5 with TRBJ1-2, with 8 bases aligning to TRBD1. CDR3 size: 11 residues. Germline V lookup: CDR1 MNHEY, CDR2 SVGAGI. Trimming took 6 bases from V and 8 from J; bases not matched to a gene: 2.

The chain has TRBV2 and TRBJ1-4; TRBD1 agrees at 11 bases. CDR1 is SNHLY and CDR2 is FYNNEI in the germline V gene. CDR3 length: 16 amino acids. The V segment lost 8 bases and the J segment 0 bases; nucleotides outside the gene matches: 5. This CDR3 reads CASRGQGEATNEKLFF. The CDR3 nucleotides read TGTGCCAGCCGGGGACAGGGGGAAGCAACTAATGAAAAACTGTTTTTT.

This chain uses TRBV5-4 with TRBJ2-3; D unresolved. The CDR3 extends over 13 amino acids. Germline V gives CDR1 SGHNT, CDR2 YYREEE (reference sequence). V lost 0 bases and J lost 0, with 2 bases in between. CDR3 nucleotide sequence: TGTGCCAGCAGCTTGGCGAGCACAGATACGCAGTATTTT. It specifies CASSLASTDTQYF.

CDR3 in amino acids: CASSPPTGSNEQFF. The DNA of the CDR3 is TGTGCCAGTAGCCCGCCCACTGGCTCCAATGAGCAGTTCTTC. The chain carries TRBV19 and TRBJ2-1; D unclear. Germline values: CDR1 LNHDA, CDR2 SQIVND (reference sequence). This CDR3 contains 14 residues. Trimming removed 6 bases from V and 6 bases from J, with 15 bases in between.

The J gene is TRBJ2-5, the V gene TRBV28; D possibly matches TRBD1 or TRBD2 (5 bases each). Per the germline V gene, CDR1 is MDHEN and CDR2 is SYDVKM. The CDR3 sequence is 12 residues long. Trimming shortened V by 5 bases and J by 5 bases, and 9 bases separated the two germline ends. The chain's CDR3 is CASSGGAETQYF. The CDR3, as DNA: TGTGCCAGCAGTGGGGGAGCTGAGACCCAGTACTTC.

The chain employs TRBV28 and TRBJ2-7; 8 nucleotides align to TRBD2. The CDR3 extends over 16 amino acids. With V trimmed by 5 bases and J by 3 bases, 12 bases remained unmatched. Germline V lookup: CDR1 MDHEN, CDR2 SYDVKM. The CDR3 protein is CASSDLSMRGDYEQYF. CDR3 in DNA: TGTGCCAGCAGTGATTTAAGCATGCGGGGGGACTACGAGCAGTACTTC.

CDR3 coding DNA: TGTGCCAGCAGTTACTATGCGGGGGCTTCCTACGAGCAGTACTTC. Translation gives CASSYYAGASYEQYF. The chain couples TRBV6-5 to TRBJ2-7; D may be TRBD2 (7 bases). This CDR3 is 15 amino acids long. Germline-derived CDR1 and CDR2 are MNHEY and SVGAGI. V was cut by 1 base and J by 1 base, with 11 bases left in between.

This chain connects TRBV4-1 to TRBJ1-4; 8 bases match TRBD1. Germline trimming cut 1 base from V and 11 bases from J; bases unmatched to any gene: 9. The germline V gene encodes CDR1 MGHRA and CDR2 YSYEKL. CDR3 length: 15 amino acids. The CDR3 spells CASSQAGTGWEKLFF. CDR3 nucleotide sequence: TGCGCCAGCAGCCAAGCGGGGACAGGCTGGGAGAAACTGTTTTTT.

This clone was seen only once. The CDR3 nucleotides read TGTGCCAGCAGCCAAGAGGGGAGGACCACCGGGGAGCTGTTTTTT. It translates to CASSQEGRTTGELFF. The J gene is TRBJ2-2, the V gene TRBV4-2; a possible D gene is TRBD2 (6 bases). CDR3 length equals 15 residues. Germline CDR1 is LGHNA and CDR2 is YNFKEQ. V shed 0 bases and J shed 4 bases, with 9 bases lying between them.

The V call is TRBV6-1, the J call TRBJ2-1; TRBD2 matches 7 bases. The CDR3 consists of 15 residues. From germline, CDR1 is MNHNS and CDR2 SASEGT. V lost 1 base and J lost 5; bases outside the gene matches: 5. CDR3 DNA: TGTGCCAGCAGTGAAGTTGGACTAGAAAACAATGAGCAGTTCTTC. It is translated as CASSEVGLENNEQFF.

J is TRBJ2-7 and V is TRBV2; 11 nucleotides agree with TRBD2. The CDR3 runs to 13 residues. Losses at the gene ends were 11 bases for V and 7 bases for J; bases not matched to a gene: 10. CDR1 SNHLY and CDR2 FYNNEI come from the germline V gene. CDR3 in amino acids: CAGAGTSGWEQYF. In DNA, the CDR3 is TGTGCCGGAGCCGGGACTAGCGGATGGGAGCAGTACTTC.

The V gene is TRBV28, the J gene TRBJ1-3; D uncertain. The germline V gene has CDR1 MDHEN and CDR2 SYDVKM. V dropped 2 bases and J dropped 4 bases, with 0 bases sitting between them. The CDR3 runs to 11 residues. CDR3 loop: CASSLGNTIYF. The CDR3 bases are TGTGCCAGCAGTTTAGGAAACACCATATATTTT.